The 28 T cell receptor beta chains below were found in one sample sequenced in a study of early stage breast cancer tumors. This table comes from immunoSEQ multiplex PCR, and its TCRdb copy is limited to in-frame clones, with some not included. The sample has almost 55,000 clones; about nine tenths are singletons. Material: blood. The receptors stem from a person aged 70 to 85 with breast cancer.

The chain joins TRBV9 to TRBJ1-4, with D possibly matching TRBD1 (6 bases). The CDR3 has 16 residues. Germline V CDR1 and CDR2: SGDLS, YYNGEE. Trimming stripped 2 bases from V and 0 bases from J, with 11 bases between. This CDR3 is CASSVRGGATNEKLFF. The DNA of the CDR3 is TGTGCCAGCAGCGTGAGGGGGGGAGCAACTAATGAAAAACTGTTTTTT.

The rearrangement joins TRBV10-2 to TRBJ2-2; possible D gene TRBD2, 5 bases. The length of the CDR3 is 13 residues. Trimming removed 6 bases at V and 7 bases at J, with 12 bases between. CDR1 and CDR2 from the germline V gene are WSHSY and SAAADI. CDR3: CASRSSGYGELFF. CDR3 sequence (DNA): TGCGCCAGCAGAAGCAGCGGATACGGGGAGCTGTTTTTT.

The DNA for the CDR3 is TGTGCCAGCAGCTTGGACCCTCAGGCGAACACTGAAGCTTTCTTT. Translation gives CASSLDPQANTEAFF. The chain carries TRBV5-4 and TRBJ1-1; D is unclear. CDR1 is SGHNT and CDR2 is YYREEE in the germline V gene (reference sequence). The CDR3 spans 15 residues. Trimming left V 0 bases short and J 1 base short, with 10 bases between.

The chain combines TRBV7-9 with TRBJ2-7, with TRBD2 as a possible D gene (6 bases). The CDR3 is 15 amino acids. Trimming left V 1 base short and J 2 bases short, with 12 bases between. Germline values: CDR1 SEHNR, CDR2 FQNEAQ (reference sequence). The CDR3 DNA sequence: TGTGCCAGCAGCTTAGAAGGGACTCTTGCCTACGAGCAGTACTTC. Translated, it gives CASSLEGTLAYEQYF.

The J gene is TRBJ2-1, the V gene TRBV7-3; D is ambiguous. Germline CDR1 SGHTA, CDR2 FQGTGA. The CDR3 has 13 amino acids. The V end lost 2 bases, the J end lost 9 bases, and 11 bases lay between the germline ends. The CDR3 DNA reads TGTGCCAGCAGCTTAGAGAGGTTGGGTGAGCAGTTCTTC. Amino acids: CASSLERLGEQFF.

The sample holds one count of this clone. This sequence joins TRBV20-1 and TRBJ1-4; no firm D call. This CDR3 is 11 amino acids long. Germline CDR1 reads DFQATT; CDR2 reads SNEGSKA (reference sequence). Trimming cost V 3 bases and J 6 bases, with 5 bases left between them. CDR3 region: CSASPDEKLFF. The CDR3 bases are TGCAGTGCTAGTCCGGATGAAAAACTGTTTTTT.

The chain couples TRBV5-8 to TRBJ2-4; TRBD2 matches 11 bases. The CDR3 has 14 residues. Losses at the gene ends were 5 bases for V and 7 bases for J; bases not matched to a gene: 5. Germline V gene lookup returns CDR1 SGHTS and CDR2 YDEGEE. CDR3 coding DNA: TGTGCCAGCAGACCAGGACTAGCGGGCAACATTCAGTACTTC. This codes for CASRPGLAGNIQYF. Together with reference TRBV5-8 and TRBJ2-4, the CDR3 gives the full variable domain: EAGVTQSPTHLIKTRGQQATLRCSPISGHTSVYWYQQALGLGLQFLLWYDEGEERNRGNFPPRFSGRQFPNYSSELNVNALELEDSALYLCASRPGLAGNIQYFGAGTRLSVL.

This chain connects TRBV7-6 to TRBJ1-1; D is uncertain. Germline CDR1 SGHVS, CDR2 FNYEAQ. The CDR3 covers 16 residues. Trimming removed 5 bases at V and 4 bases at J, with 20 bases between. The CDR3 DNA sequence: TGTGCCAGCAGCCTTCCTGTAGGGATAACTAGCACTGAAGCTTTCTTT. Encoded protein: CASSLPVGITSTEAFF.

This rearrangement joins TRBV21-1 to TRBJ1-2; TRBD1 reflects the table's D call only, with no check against the DNA. TRBV21-1 is a pseudogene segment. CDR3 length: 16 residues. The CDR3 loop is CASSKRDRIPYYGYTF. In nucleotides, the CDR3 is TGTGCCAGCAGCAAAAGGGACAGAATCCCTTACTATGGCTACACCTTC.

This chain links TRBV20-1 with TRBJ2-7; no reliable D call. Trimming removed 5 bases at V and 1 base at J, with 3 bases between. Germline V CDR1 and CDR2: DFQATT, SNEGSKA (reference sequence). CDR3 length: 10 amino acids. The CDR3 spells CSASSYEQYF. The CDR3 DNA reads TGCAGTGCTTCTTCCTACGAGCAGTACTTC.

The V call is TRBV7-9, the J call TRBJ1-6; D gene unclear. V dropped 5 bases and J dropped 7 bases, with 6 bases sitting between them. Per the germline V gene, CDR1 is SEHNR and CDR2 is FQNEAQ (reference sequence). The CDR3 runs 12 residues. The CDR3 sequence is CASSRENSPLHF. As DNA, the CDR3 is TGTGCCAGCAGCCGGGAGAATTCACCCCTCCACTTT.

This sequence joins TRBV12-5 and TRBJ2-2; perhaps TRBD1 as D (6 bases). This CDR3 is built from 13 residues. Trimming removed 3 bases from V and 7 bases from J, with 9 bases in between. Germline CDR1 LGHNT, CDR2 FRNRAP. The CDR3 spells CASGLQGHGELFF. In DNA, the CDR3 is TGTGCTAGTGGTTTACAGGGTCACGGGGAGCTGTTTTTT.

The chain joins TRBV27 to TRBJ1-3; D is perhaps TRBD1 (5 bases). V lost 4 bases and J lost 2, with 6 bases in between. Germline CDR1 and CDR2: MNHEY and SMNVEV (reference sequence). The CDR3 runs to 13 residues. CDR3 sequence: CASSWGAGNTIYF. The CDR3 DNA reads as TGTGCCAGCAGTTGGGGGGCTGGAAACACCATATATTTT.

The chain employs TRBV2 and TRBJ2-3; D might be TRBD2 (5 bases). The CDR3 spans 14 residues. Germline CDR1 and CDR2: SNHLY and FYNNEI. The ends were cut back, 10 bases at V and 4 bases at J, with 18 bases in the middle. In DNA form, the CDR3 reads TGTGCCACCCAGGCCCTAACGGAGGCAGATACGCAGTATTTT. It encodes CATQALTEADTQYF.

V gene TRBV2 combines with J gene TRBJ2-7, with D possibly matching TRBD2 (6 bases). The CDR3 runs 14 residues. The V gene lost 7 bases and the J gene lost 4 bases, with 17 bases spanning the gap. Germline CDR1 is SNHLY and CDR2 is FYNNEI. The CDR3 spells CASTTGTGEYEQYF. CDR3 DNA sequence: TGTGCCAGCACCACGGGGACGGGGGAGTACGAGCAGTACTTC.

This clone came up a few times. J is TRBJ1-1 and V is TRBV7-9; 8 bases line up with TRBD1. Germline V CDR1 and CDR2: SEHNR, FQNEAQ (reference sequence). The CDR3 runs 16 residues. J gave up 1 base and V 5 bases, and 9 bases lay outside the gene matches. The CDR3 DNA is TGTGCCAGCAGCCCTTACAGGGGGGCACCGAACACTGAAGCTTTCTTT. Translating it yields CASSPYRGAPNTEAFF.

In this sample, this clone turned up once. The chain is built from TRBV10-2 and TRBJ2-7; D gene unclear. V shed 7 bases and J shed 5 bases, with 18 bases lying between them. The germline V gene encodes CDR1 WSHSY and CDR2 SAAADI. This CDR3 comprises 14 residues. Written as DNA, the CDR3 is TGCGCCAGCACATCGTTCGGGTCGGCAAACGAGCAGTACTTC. Translation: CASTSFGSANEQYF.

The rearrangement joins TRBV10-1 to TRBJ2-7; tentatively, D is TRBD2 (5 bases). The CDR3 is 13 residues long. Trimming left V 0 bases short and J 4 bases short, with 7 bases between. The V gene's germline CDR1 is WNHNN and CDR2 SYGVQD (reference sequence). This CDR3 reads CASSESRVYEQYF. The CDR3 DNA sequence: TGCGCCAGCAGTGAGTCGAGGGTTTACGAGCAGTACTTC.

The V call is TRBV5-1, the J call TRBJ2-6, with a weak D call TRBD1 (5 bases). V gave up 0 bases and J gave up 0 bases, with 7 bases separating them. CDR1 is SGHRS and CDR2 is YFSETQ in the germline V gene. This CDR3 region has 16 residues. CDR3 sequence reads: CASSLGQLSGANVLTF. The CDR3 DNA is TGCGCCAGCAGCTTGGGACAGCTCTCTGGGGCCAACGTCCTGACTTTC.

The count of this clone is one. This rearrangement joins TRBV2 to TRBJ2-7; TRBD2 agrees at 11 bases. This CDR3 is built from 15 residues. Germline trimming cut 6 bases from V and 2 bases from J; bases unmatched to any gene: 6. Germline V gives CDR1 SNHLY, CDR2 FYNNEI. CDR3 loop: CASRYSGGVPYEQYF. In DNA form, the CDR3 reads TGTGCCAGCAGGTATAGCGGGGGGGTCCCCTACGAGCAGTACTTC.

V is TRBV7-9 and J is TRBJ1-2; tentative D call: TRBD1 (5 bases). V lost 5 bases and J 1 base, leaving 20 bases between the germline ends. The CDR3 is 17 amino acids. CDR1 is SEHNR and CDR2 is FQNEAQ in the germline V gene (reference sequence). The CDR3, as DNA: TGTGCCAGCAGCCGAATCCAGGCTCGGGACTTTAACTATGGCTACACCTTC. Its translation is CASSRIQARDFNYGYTF.

The V gene is TRBV4-3, the J gene TRBJ2-3, with TRBD2 as a possible D gene (5 bases). Germline loops: CDR1 LGHNA, CDR2 YSLEER. The CDR3 consists of 16 residues. Deletions cut 1 base from V and 4 bases from J, with 15 bases between. CDR3 region: CASSQVFGRGSDTQYF. As DNA, the CDR3 is TGCGCCAGCAGCCAAGTTTTCGGACGGGGATCAGATACGCAGTATTTT.

The genes are TRBV11-3 and TRBJ2-5; 10 nucleotides line up with TRBD2. The CDR3 spans 16 residues. V shed 5 bases and J 0 bases; nucleotides not matched to a gene: 6. Germline V CDR1 and CDR2: SGHNT, YENEEA. For the CDR3, the DNA is TGTGCCAGCAGCGAGGGACTAGCGCCGTACCAAGAGACCCAGTACTTC. Residues: CASSEGLAPYQETQYF.

V gene TRBV6-1 combines with J gene TRBJ2-3; 9 bases are a match to TRBD2. The CDR3 totals 13 residues. With 11 bases clipped from V and 1 base from J, the junction kept 4 bases outside the gene matches. Germline V gene data show CDR1 as MNHNS and CDR2 as SASEGT. The CDR3 nucleotides read TGTGCCGAGGGACTAGCTGGCACAGATACGCAGTATTTT. This gives the protein CAEGLAGTDTQYF.

V is TRBV5-1 and J is TRBJ2-3; 8 nucleotides line up with TRBD2. Germline CDR1 SGHRS, CDR2 YFSETQ. V shed 0 bases, J shed 0 bases, and the junction held 3 bases outside the gene matches. The CDR3 loop spans 16 amino acids. CDR3 loop: CASSLGASGSTDTQYF. CDR3 DNA: TGCGCCAGCAGCTTGGGCGCTAGCGGGAGCACAGATACGCAGTATTTT.

Only a few counts were recorded for this clone. The chain's CDR3 is CASSEGGPRHQPQHF. CDR3 DNA: TGTGCCAGCAGTGAAGGGGGCCCTCGTCATCAGCCCCAGCATTTT. The rearrangement joins TRBV28 to TRBJ1-5, with 7 nucleotides matching TRBD1. Losses at the gene ends were 5 bases for V and 5 bases for J; bases not matched to a gene: 9. CDR1 is MDHEN, CDR2 SYDVKM, per germline. The CDR3 consists of 15 residues.

This chain joins TRBV7-2 and TRBJ1-1; tentative D call: TRBD1 (5 bases). There are 14 residues in the CDR3. The germline V and J ends were trimmed by 5 bases and 1 base, with 11 bases remaining between them. Germline CDR1 and CDR2: SGHTA and FQGNSA. The CDR3 region has the DNA TGTGCCAGCAGCCCACAGACAGCGAACACTGAAGCTTTCTTT. Amino acid sequence: CASSPQTANTEAFF.

In this sample, this clone turned up a few times. This sequence joins TRBV7-6 and TRBJ1-2; 8 nucleotides line up with TRBD1. V was clipped by 3 bases and J by 7 bases; unmatched bases: 7. CDR1 and CDR2 (germline): SGHVS, FNYEAQ. The CDR3 has 14 residues. CDR3 DNA sequence: TGTGCCAGCAGCTTTACGACAGGGGAGGGTGGCTACACCTTC. This encodes CASSFTTGEGGYTF.